Here is one T cell receptor beta chain with its context. The entry originates in a study of cytomegalovirus exposure and HLA in healthy donors. Germline V gene sequence: CDR1 MDHEN, CDR2 SYDVKM. V lost 5 bases to trimming and J lost 6 bases, with 20 bases between them. The CDR3 sequence is 15 residues long. PCR involved 60 Vbeta and 13 Jbeta primers. The repertoire was sequenced with immunoSEQ multiplex PCR; TCRdb's copy has only in-frame clones and lacks some. Of about 160,000 clones in the sample, roughly 70% were seen once. Despite likely unrecorded immune exposures, the donors were nominally healthy at the time of sampling.

Material: PBMCs. This sequence originates from a woman in her 30s in good health and CMV-seronegative. The V call is TRBV28, the J call TRBJ2-7; D might be TRBD2 (6 bases). CDR3: CASSPGVGDRAEQYF. CDR3 sequence (DNA): TGTGCCAGCAGTCCGGGGGTCGGCGACCGGGCCGAGCAGTACTTC.